This T cell receptor beta chain was sequenced during a study of T cell responses to AZD1222 COVID-19 vaccine. Whole-study results and caveats: Distributed over spike, vaccine-associated CD4 TCRs predominated at 160-218 and 743-854. Spike-specific TCR repertoires showed rising breadth and depth after two AZD1222 doses. Clonal diversity may have been underestimated in mostly white British donors. Researchers took repertoire samples only after the peak T cell response had come.

CDR3 size: 15 residues. Germline V lookup: CDR1 SGDLS, CDR2 YYNGEE. Trimming took 2 bases from V and 1 from J, leaving 12 bases between them. This clone was counted a few times. What it binds is unknown. The table came from immunoSEQ multiplex PCR; TCRdb's copy has only in-frame clones and leaves some out. The table shows 150,000 or so clones, with approximately 86% occurring only once. The V and J genes are TRBV9 and TRBJ1-2; no firm D call. The source of this sequence is an adult who had recovered from COVID-19. The sequencing here drew on peripheral blood, taken after recovery from COVID-19. This CDR3 is CASSVTGRNNYGYTF. DNA of the CDR3: TGTGCCAGCAGCGTTACCGGACGTAATAACTATGGCTACACCTTC.